These 13 T cell receptor beta chains were sequenced from one sample in a study of OX40 agonist ivuxolimab in advanced cancers. TCRdb's copy holds only in-frame clones and misses some; the assay was immunoSEQ multiplex PCR. The top ten clones hold roughly 36% of a sample with about 22,000 clones, over 80% of them seen once. Material: CD4+ or CD8+ T cells sorted from blood, obtained in a trial of the OX40 agonist ivuxolimab. All receptors come from an adult with an advanced solid tumor such as melanoma, head and neck, liver or kidney cancer.

This chain connects TRBV4-1 to TRBJ1-2, with TRBD1 as a possible D gene (5 bases). V was clipped by 1 base and J by 8 bases, with 14 bases between them. CDR3 size: 14 residues. From germline, CDR1 is MGHRA and CDR2 YSYEKL. The CDR3 nucleotides are TGCGCCAGCAGCCAAGTGGGACTCCGAGGAGGCTACACCTTC. Protein sequence: CASSQVGLRGGYTF.

The chain employs TRBV13 and TRBJ2-2; a possible D gene is TRBD1 (5 bases). Germline V lookup: CDR1 PRHDT, CDR2 FYEKMQ (reference sequence). The CDR3 spans 15 residues. With 0 bases removed from V and 2 bases from J, the gap between germline ends came to 7 bases. CDR3 bases: TGTGCCAGCAGCTTAGGGGGGCCTAACACCGGGGAGCTGTTTTTT. It yields the protein CASSLGGPNTGELFF.

The chain is built from TRBV27 and TRBJ2-2; no reliable D call. V was clipped by 8 bases and J by 0 bases, with 16 bases between them. Germline values: CDR1 MNHEY, CDR2 SMNVEV (reference sequence). CDR3 length equals 16 residues. The CDR3 region has the DNA TGTGCCAGCGGATCTGCGGCCTACGCGAACACCGGGGAGCTGTTTTTT. Its translation: CASGSAAYANTGELFF.

A few counts support this clone. This chain joins TRBV11-2 and TRBJ1-2; D is unclear. The V end was cut by 5 bases, the J end by 4 bases, with 14 bases between. The germline gives CDR1 SGHAT, CDR2 FQNNGV. CDR3 size: 14 residues. As DNA, the CDR3 is TGTGCCAGCAGCCCCCACGCAGGACTCTATGGCTACACCTTC. Amino acids: CASSPHAGLYGYTF.

The V call is TRBV30, the J call TRBJ2-5, with D possibly matching TRBD1 (7 bases). Deletions cut 4 bases from V and 5 bases from J, with 17 bases between. Germline V lookup: CDR1 GTSNPN, CDR2 SVGIG (reference sequence). This CDR3 spans 14 amino acids. CDR3 region: CAWTATGAGETQYF. CDR3 nucleotides: TGTGCCTGGACTGCCACAGGGGCGGGGGAGACCCAGTACTTC. Drawing the rest from reference TRBV30 and TRBJ2-5, the complete variable domain is SQTIHQWPATLVQPVGSPLSLECTVEGTSNPNLYWYRQAAGRGLQLLFYSVGIGQISSEVPQNLSASRPQDRQFILSSKKLLLSDSGFYLCAWTATGAGETQYFGPGTRLLVL.

The chain employs TRBV30 and TRBJ1-5, with D possibly TRBD1 on 6 matching bases. CDR1 and CDR2 from the germline V gene are GTSNPN and SVGIG (reference sequence). The CDR3 extends over 14 amino acids. Trimming stripped 0 bases from V and 7 bases from J, with 13 bases between. CDR3 in amino acids: CAWSVRGQGQPQHF. For the CDR3, the DNA is TGTGCCTGGAGTGTACGGGGGCAAGGGCAGCCCCAGCATTTT.

J is TRBJ2-3 and V is TRBV9; D is uncertain. V shed 4 bases and J shed 0 bases, with 15 bases lying between them. The CDR3 consists of 16 residues. Germline values: CDR1 SGDLS, CDR2 YYNGEE. CDR3 residues: CASSPREYLSTDTQYF. The CDR3 DNA sequence: TGTGCCAGCAGCCCTCGCGAGTACTTGAGCACAGATACGCAGTATTTT. Together with reference TRBV9 and TRBJ2-3, the CDR3 gives the full variable domain: DSGVTQTPKHLITATGQRVTLRCSPRSGDLSVYWYQQSLDQGLQFLIQYYNGEERAKGNILERFSAQQFPDLHSELNLSSLELGDSALYFCASSPREYLSTDTQYFGPGTRLTVL.

This sequence joins TRBV7-6 and TRBJ2-3; the match to TRBD2 covers 9 bases. The germline V gene encodes CDR1 SGHVS and CDR2 FNYEAQ. The CDR3 covers 16 residues. V dropped 0 bases and J dropped 3; count of bases not matched to a gene: 4. CDR3 in DNA: TGTGCCAGCAGCTTAGCGTTTAGCGGGAGTACAGATACGCAGTATTTT. It codes for CASSLAFSGSTDTQYF.

This clone was found a few times. The chain couples TRBV7-9 to TRBJ2-1, with TRBD1 matching 8 bases. Germline V CDR1 and CDR2: SEHNR, FQNEAQ (reference sequence). Unmatched junction bases numbered 9, after V lost 5 bases and J lost 6 bases. The CDR3 consists of 15 residues. The CDR3 sequence: CASSRSDRGSNEQFF. Here the CDR3 DNA reads TGTGCCAGCAGCCGCAGTGACAGGGGTTCCAATGAGCAGTTCTTC. The variable domain in full, with the rest retrieved from reference TRBV7-9 and TRBJ2-1, is DTGVSQNPRHKITKRGQNVTFRCDPISEHNRLYWYRQTLGQGPEFLTYFQNEAQLEKSRLLSDRFSAERPKGSFSTLEIQRTEQGDSAMYLCASSRSDRGSNEQFFGPGTRLTVL.

The chain employs TRBV5-1 and TRBJ2-5; the match to TRBD1 covers 7 bases. The J call is doubtful: the DNA matches TRBJ2-7 better. Germline loops: CDR1 SGHRS, CDR2 YFSETQ. The CDR3 totals 14 residues. Written as DNA, the CDR3 is TGCGCCAGCAGCTCCGTCGGGACAGCCTACGAGCAGTACTTC. Amino acid sequence: CASSSVGTAYEQYF.

V gene TRBV2 combines with J gene TRBJ2-7; TRBD2 aligns across 10 bases. CDR1 and CDR2 (germline): SNHLY, FYNNEI. The CDR3 runs 16 residues. V was clipped by 1 base and J by 3 bases; unmatched bases: 6. CDR3 nucleotides: TGTGCCAGCAGTGAAGGGCTAGCGGGGGCTTTCTACGAGCAGTACTTC. Translating it yields CASSEGLAGAFYEQYF. The full variable domain, completed using reference TRBV2 and TRBJ2-7, is EPEVTQTPSHQVTQMGQEVILRCVPISNHLYFYWYRQILGQKVEFLVSFYNNEISEKSEIFDDQFSVERPDGSNFTLKIRSTKLEDSAMYFCASSEGLAGAFYEQYFGPGTRLTVT.

The chain recombines TRBV4-3 with TRBJ2-3; 16 bases match TRBD2. The CDR3 has 17 amino acids. Looked up from germline, CDR1 is LGHNA and CDR2 is YSLEER. Trimming cost V 3 bases and J 5 bases; bases outside gene matches: 5. The CDR3 nucleotides are TGCGCCAGCAGCCAGGGACTAGCGGGAGGGCCGGTAGATACGCAGTATTTT. Translated, it gives CASSQGLAGGPVDTQYF.

This clone appeared a few times. This chain links TRBV14 with TRBJ1-1; TRBD1 matches 7 bases. The CDR3 length is 15 residues. J gave up 0 bases and V 4 bases, and 5 bases lay outside the gene matches. From germline, CDR1 is SGHDN and CDR2 FVKESK. The CDR3: CASSLQTGMNTEAFF. The CDR3, as DNA: TGTGCCAGCAGCCTACAGACAGGGATGAACACTGAAGCTTTCTTT. The whole variable domain, remainder taken from reference TRBV14 and TRBJ1-1, is EAGVTQFPSHSVIEKGQTVTLRCDPISGHDNLYWYRRVMGKEIKFLLHFVKESKQDESGMPNNRFLAERTGGTYSTLKVQPAELEDSGVYFCASSLQTGMNTEAFFGQGTRLTVV.